Following are 11 T cell receptor beta chains from one sample sequenced in a study of blood T cell repertoires in COVID-19. Sequenced by immunoSEQ multiplex PCR; TCRdb stores in-frame clones only, minus some. The profile shows roughly 390,000 clones, about 87% of them singletons. Sequencing was carried out using peripheral blood. These TCRs come from a woman in her thirties with COVID-19, enrolled during active disease.

The rearrangement uses TRBV12-3 or TRBV12-4 and TRBJ1-5; 7 positions match TRBD1. Trimming removed 7 bases from V and 6 bases from J; junction bases left unmatched: 6. CDR3 length: 13 residues. The CDR3 DNA follows: TGTGCCAGCACGACAGGGAACCGTCAGCCCCAGCATTTT. Residues: CASTTGNRQPQHF.

The V call is TRBV4-1, the J call TRBJ1-4, with 10 bases identical to TRBD1. The V and J ends lost 4 bases and 12 bases, in that order; junction bases with no gene match: 11. CDR3 size: 15 residues. Germline CDR1 MGHRA, CDR2 YSYEKL. This CDR3 reads CASSLRTGGSLELFF. The CDR3 DNA sequence: TGCGCCAGCAGCCTGCGGACAGGGGGATCGTTGGAACTGTTTTTT.

The gene calls are TRBV4-1 and TRBJ2-3; 7 nucleotides line up with TRBD2. Germline values: CDR1 MGHRA, CDR2 YSYEKL. Germline trimming cut 8 bases from V and 0 bases from J; bases unmatched to any gene: 11. There are 16 residues in the CDR3. The CDR3 here is CASARSAGASTDTQYF. For the CDR3, the DNA is TGCGCCAGCGCCAGGAGCGCGGGAGCTAGCACAGATACGCAGTATTTT.

This rearrangement joins TRBV13 to TRBJ2-7; possibly TRBD1 for D (6 bases). Germline lookup yields CDR1 PRHDT and CDR2 FYEKMQ (reference sequence). This CDR3 spans 13 amino acids. Trimming removed 4 bases from V and 4 bases from J, with 11 bases in between. In nucleotides, the CDR3 is TGTGCCAGCAGCTCCGGGACAAGTTACGAGCAGTACTTC. Translation: CASSSGTSYEQYF.

Only a few counts were recorded for this clone. This chain connects TRBV13 to TRBJ1-4; 8 bases align to TRBD1. The CDR3 consists of 15 residues. V shed 6 bases and J 4 bases; nucleotides not matched to a gene: 7. Looked up from germline, CDR1 is PRHDT and CDR2 is FYEKMQ (reference sequence). In DNA form, the CDR3 reads TGTGCCAGCAGTTCAGGACAGGGCCTTAATGAAAAACTGTTTTTT. Its protein is CASSSGQGLNEKLFF.

V usage is TRBV19 and J usage is TRBJ1-1, with unresolved D. The CDR3 totals 16 residues. Trimming shortened V by 3 bases and J by 2 bases, and 16 bases separated the two germline ends. Looked up from germline, CDR1 is LNHDA and CDR2 is SQIVND (reference sequence). The CDR3 protein is CASSIIGLAKNTEAFF. CDR3 nucleotide sequence: TGTGCCAGTAGTATTATTGGTTTAGCGAAAAACACTGAAGCTTTCTTT.

There are a few counts of this clone. V gene TRBV5-1 combines with J gene TRBJ2-5; 14 bases match TRBD2. CDR1 and CDR2 (germline): SGHRS, YFSETQ. J gave up 5 bases and V 3 bases, and 18 bases lay outside the gene matches. CDR3 length: 20 residues. The CDR3 coding sequence is TGCGCCAGCAGCTCCTCGGGGGTGGGACTAGCGGGAGTCGGAGTGGAGACCCAGTACTTC. Translation gives CASSSSGVGLAGVGVETQYF.

This chain uses TRBV27 with TRBJ2-2; 7 positions agree with TRBD2. The CDR3 is 14 amino acids. Germline V gives CDR1 MNHEY, CDR2 SMNVEV (reference sequence). The J segment lost 6 bases and the V segment lost 2 bases, leaving 3 bases of the junction unmatched. CDR3: CASSLVAGPGELFF. As DNA, the CDR3 is TGTGCCAGCAGTTTAGTAGCGGGCCCCGGGGAGCTGTTTTTT.

This clone has ten or more counts. The CDR3 bases are TGTGCCAGCAGCAGGCGCGGGGACAGGGCCCACGAGCAGTACTTC. Translating gives CASSRRGDRAHEQYF. The chain couples TRBV2 to TRBJ2-7; 9 bases agree with TRBD1. The CDR3 totals 15 residues. After removal of 6 bases from V and 5 bases from J, the junction contained 11 bases not matched to a gene. Germline V gene data show CDR1 as SNHLY and CDR2 as FYNNEI.

As regards this clone: In the same sample, other DNA sequences code for this CDR3. The chain carries TRBV5-1 and TRBJ2-7, with D perhaps TRBD1 (5 bases). Germline CDR1 SGHRS, CDR2 YFSETQ. With 0 bases removed from V and 0 bases from J, the gap between germline ends came to 7 bases. The CDR3 runs to 14 residues. The CDR3 bases are TGCGCCAGCAGCTTGGCAGGGTCCTCCTACGAGCAGTACTTC. This sequence encodes CASSLAGSSYEQYF.

The V and J genes are TRBV6-4 and TRBJ2-3; D gene ambiguous. CDR3 length equals 14 residues. V was trimmed by 2 bases and J by 3 bases, leaving 9 bases between them. CDR1 and CDR2 from the germline V gene are MRHNA and SNTAGT. The CDR3 is CASSDKPETDTQYF. In DNA form, the CDR3 reads TGTGCCAGCAGTGACAAACCGGAGACAGATACGCAGTATTTT.